This TCR beta chain comes out of a study of blood T cells in healthy people across ages. A second PCR of 7 to 11 cycles used a sample-barcoded 5' primer and a J-beta primer mix. A 12-random-nucleotide template-switch adaptor tagged each cDNA molecule. TCRdb processed the 5' RACE reads anew with MiXCR; each CDR3 protein has one entry. Of 780,000 or so distinct CDR3 sequences detected, around 50% appear once; the ten largest clones hold more than 25%. The V gene's germline CDR1 is SGHKS and CDR2 YYEKEE (reference sequence). This CDR3 has 16 residues. V trimming: 0 bases; J trimming: 3 bases; junction bases outside the gene matches: 5.

The TCR comes from a middle-aged man in good health. V is TRBV5-5 and J is TRBJ2-3; 9 nucleotides line up with TRBD2. Sequenced input: blood. The CDR3 bases are TGTGCCAGCAGCTTGGAGGCGGGGGGGATTACAGATACGCAGTATTTT. Translated: CASSLEAGGITDTQYF.